Reported below is one T cell receptor beta chain. Its cognate antigen is unknown. V lost 7 bases and J lost 1, with 7 bases in between. There are 12 residues in the CDR3. Per the germline V gene, CDR1 is SNHLY and CDR2 is FYNNEI. The data originate from a study of cytomegalovirus exposure and HLA in healthy donors. All the people who gave samples were healthy bone marrow donors. PCR used 60 Vbeta primers and 13 Jbeta primers. Some clones are missing from TCRdb's copy, which holds only in-frame ones; the method was immunoSEQ multiplex PCR. Of 150,000 or so clones detected, roughly three quarters appear once; the ten largest clones hold approximately 5%. Notes on the study in general: Upon later analysis, HLA-associated TCR beta chains proved more clonally expanded than other, equally common chains.

The clonotype comes from a man aged 18 to 30 in good health and CMV-seropositive. The genes are TRBV2 and TRBJ1-1; D is ambiguous. The source material was PBMCs. The CDR3 region is CASIRENTEAFF. Written as DNA, the CDR3 is TGTGCCAGCATCCGGGAGAACACTGAAGCTTTCTTT. Variable domain in full (rest from reference TRBV2 and TRBJ1-1): EPEVTQTPSHQVTQMGQEVILRCVPISNHLYFYWYRQILGQKVEFLVSFYNNEISEKSEIFDDQFSVERPDGSNFTLKIRSTKLEDSAMYFCASIRENTEAFFGQGTRLTVV.